A selection of T cell receptor beta chains follows, all from one sample in a study of T-cell memory formation after mild COVID-19. Each CDR3 protein gets one entry after TCRdb re-called the 5' RACE reads with MiXCR. The data contain about 390,000 distinct CDR3 sequences, roughly 15% of them singletons. Sequenced input: PBMCs or a T cell subset sorted from them (not recorded which). These receptors came from a man between 18 and 29 years old who had mild COVID-19 (a few samples of this study predate the infection). Cell type and time point are not known. Both conserved end residues are part of each CDR3. D genes are given only for firm matches. Not every row has a clone size; where given, it reads once, few, many or a size class.

V,size,D,J,DNA,CDR3
TRBV12-5,few,TRBD2,TRBJ2-3,TGTGCTAGTGGTTTTAACAGCGGGAGTATGGATACGCAGTATTTT,CASGFNSGSMDTQYF
TRBV7-2,few,.,TRBJ1-5,TGTGCCAGCAGCTTAGTGCCAGGGCAAAGCAATCAGCCCCAGCATTTT,CASSLVPGQSNQPQHF
TRBV7-2,.,.,TRBJ2-7,TGTGCCAGCAGCTTCCCGGCGGGCTCCTACGAGCAGTACTTC,CASSFPAGSYEQYF
TRBV7-8,many,.,TRBJ2-1,TGTGCCAGCAGCTCCGACATAAATCCTAGCTCCTACAATGAGCAGTTCTTC,CASSSDINPSSYNEQFF
TRBV6-2/TRBV6-3,.,.,TRBJ2-2,TGTGCCAGCAGTTACACCTCGGCAGGATCGAACACCGGGGAGCTGTTTTTT,CASSYTSAGSNTGELFF
TRBV6-5,many,TRBD1,TRBJ2-2,TGTGCCAGCAGGGGGACAGGGGGAAGAGGGGAGCTGTTTTTT,CASRGTGGRGELFF
TRBV7-7,.,TRBD1,TRBJ2-5,TGTGCTAGCAGCTTATTAGCCGTCGACAGGGGTCGAGAGGAGACCCAGTACTTC,CASSLLAVDRGREETQYF
TRBV29-1,few,.,TRBJ1-3,TGCAGCGTTGTAACAGGGCGGTCATCTGGAAACACCATATATTTT,CSVVTGRSSGNTIYF
TRBV6-5,.,.,TRBJ1-1,TGTGCCAGCAGACTTACAGTGAACACTGAAGCTTTCTTT,CASRLTVNTEAFF
TRBV13,.,.,TRBJ2-1,TGTGCCAGCAGCTTAGGCCGAGGTAGCAGCGAGCAGTTCTTC,CASSLGRGSSEQFF
TRBV5-1,many,.,TRBJ2-4,TGCGCCAGCAGCCAGGCCGGGGAGCTGAACATTCAGTACTTC,CASSQAGELNIQYF
TRBV27,.,.,TRBJ1-5,TGTGCCAGCAGGTCGACAGGAACTAGCAATCAGCCCCAGCATTTT,CASRSTGTSNQPQHF
TRBV6-2/TRBV6-3,.,TRBD2,TRBJ2-1,TGTGCCAGCAGTTACCCCTTTCACGGCCGGGGGGGTAATGAGCAGTTCTTC,CASSYPFHGRGGNEQFF
TRBV9,.,.,TRBJ2-3,TGTGCCAGCAGCATACGGTGGGGACTCACAGATACGCAGTATTTT,CASSIRWGLTDTQYF
TRBV6-2/TRBV6-3,.,TRBD2,TRBJ2-7,TGTGCCAGTAGACCGGGACTAGCGGTGGGCGAGCAGTACTTC,CASRPGLAVGEQYF
TRBV4-1,many,.,TRBJ1-5,TGCGCCAGCAGCCAAGGGGGACTCCTCGGCAATCAGCCCCAGCATTTT,CASSQGGLLGNQPQHF
TRBV7-3,few,.,TRBJ2-1,TGTGCCAGCAGCTTAAGCAGGGACCCCTACAATGAGCAGTTCTTC,CASSLSRDPYNEQFF
TRBV3-1,few,.,TRBJ1-1,TGTGCCAGCAGCCATCACAGGGACGACACTGAAGCTTTCTTT,CASSHHRDDTEAFF
TRBV7-9,.,.,TRBJ1-1,TGTGCCAGCAGCTTAGTCGTCGAAGCTGAAGCTTTCTTT,CASSLVVEAEAFF
TRBV7-3,.,TRBD1,TRBJ1-1,TGTGCCAGCAGGCCGGGACCGACAGGGGGATTGGACACTGAAGCTTTCTTT,CASRPGPTGGLDTEAFF
TRBV29-1,many,.,TRBJ2-7,TGCAGCGTTGTGGAAGGTGCGGACGAGCAGTACTTC,CSVVEGADEQYF
TRBV7-2,few,.,TRBJ1-1,TGTGCCAGCAGCTTAACCTTGGGGTTGAACACTGAAGCTTTCTTT,CASSLTLGLNTEAFF
TRBV7-3,.,TRBD2,TRBJ2-3,TGTGCCAGCAGCCCGCCGGGACTAGCTAGCACAGATACGCAGTATTTT,CASSPPGLASTDTQYF